The rows below give T cell receptor beta chains drawn from one sample of a study of OX40 agonist ivuxolimab in advanced cancers. Repertoires were generated with immunoSEQ multiplex PCR, while TCRdb's copy carries only in-frame clones and drops some. The table has tens of thousands of clones, less than 95% seen once. This material consisted of CD4+ or CD8+ T cells sorted from blood, taken in a trial of the OX40 agonist ivuxolimab. These receptors all come from an adult with an advanced solid tumor such as melanoma, head and neck, liver or kidney cancer. Each CDR3 is given with its conserved first and last residue. The order of the fields is clone size, J gene, D gene, V gene, CDR3 protein, CDR3 DNA. The D gene is left open where the match is weak. Size is omitted from some rows. Given values are once, few, many or a class for expanded clones.

NA	TRBJ2-5	NA	TRBV5-6	CASSLVPGIQETQYF	TGTGCCAGCAGCTTGGTACCGGGGATCCAAGAGACCCAGTACTTC
NA	TRBJ1-2	NA	TRBV6-6	CASSTGGVSYGYTF	TGTGCCAGCAGTACTGGGGGAGTCAGCTATGGCTACACCTTC
NA	TRBJ1-6	NA	TRBV4-1	CASSGGDVHSPLHF	TGCGCCAGCAGTGGGGGGGATGTTCATTCACCCCTCCACTTT
NA	TRBJ1-1	TRBD1	TRBV18	CASSPRGQETNTEAFF	TGTGCCAGCTCACCACGCGGACAGGAAACGAACACTGAAGCTTTCTTT
NA	TRBJ2-3	NA	TRBV5-1	CASSLGQTTDTQYF	TGCGCCAGCAGCTTGGGTCAGACCACAGATACGCAGTATTTT
NA	TRBJ1-2	NA	TRBV6-1	CASSRTGNSDYTF	TGTGCCAGCAGTCGGACCGGCAATAGTGACTACACCTTC
NA	TRBJ1-4	NA	TRBV6-6	CASSDGTASNEKLFF	TGTGCCAGCAGCGACGGGACCGCTTCTAATGAAAAACTGTTTTTT
NA	TRBJ1-1	NA	TRBV28	CASSLLPETEAFF	TGTGCCAGCAGTTTATTGCCAGAGACTGAAGCTTTCTTT
NA	TRBJ2-2	TRBD2	TRBV7-6	CASSPRTSGGGSTGELFF	TGTGCCAGCAGCCCCCGGACTAGCGGGGGGGGTAGCACCGGGGAGCTGTTTTTT
NA	TRBJ1-1	NA	TRBV5-4	CASSGGGGNTEAFF	TGTGCCAGCAGCGGGGGCGGGGGGAACACTGAAGCTTTCTTT
NA	TRBJ1-5	NA	TRBV27	CASSPAGSNQPQHF	TGTGCCAGCAGTCCCGCGGGGAGCAATCAGCCCCAGCATTTT
NA	TRBJ1-1	NA	TRBV9	CASSPRTVFSNTEAFF	TGTGCCAGCAGCCCACGGACGGTTTTCTCGAACACTGAAGCTTTCTTT
NA	TRBJ2-7	NA	TRBV27	CASSFRGRNYEQYF	TGTGCCAGCAGTTTTAGAGGCAGGAACTACGAGCAGTACTTC
NA	TRBJ2-2	NA	TRBV5-1	CASKNTGELFF	TGCGCCAGCAAGAACACCGGGGAGCTGTTTTTT
NA	TRBJ2-7	TRBD1	TRBV2	CASSERQGAYEQYF	TGTGCCAGCAGTGAACGACAGGGGGCGTACGAGCAGTACTTC
NA	TRBJ2-7	TRBD2	TRBV5-4	CASSSMGLAGMEYF	TGTGCCAGCAGCTCAATGGGGCTAGCGGGGATGGAGTACTTC
NA	TRBJ2-3	TRBD1	TRBV6-6	CASSSDREGADTQYF	TGTGCCAGCAGTTCCGACAGGGAAGGAGCAGATACGCAGTATTTT
NA	TRBJ1-3	NA	TRBV19	CASSATYSGNTIYF	TGTGCCAGTAGTGCAACATACTCTGGAAACACCATATATTTT
NA	TRBJ1-5	NA	TRBV4-1	CASSQDQGREPQHF	TGCGCCAGCAGCCAAGATCAGGGTCGAGAGCCCCAGCATTTT
NA	TRBJ1-4	NA	TRBV6-1	CASKREGGGSEKLFF	TGTGCCAGCAAGAGGGAAGGGGGTGGGAGTGAAAAACTGTTTTTT
NA	TRBJ1-2	NA	TRBV28	CAVDGWGGYTF	TGTGCTGTCGACGGTTGGGGTGGCTACACCTTC
once	TRBJ2-7	TRBD1	TRBV9	CASSERTGTSYEQYF	TGTGCCAGCAGCGAAAGGACAGGAACTTCCTACGAGCAGTACTTC
NA	TRBJ1-3	TRBD1	TRBV7-9	CASSLERTGSGNTIYF	TGTGCCAGCAGCTTAGAAAGGACAGGCTCTGGAAACACCATATATTTT
NA	TRBJ1-1	NA	TRBV18	CASSPIISDRVNTEAFF	TGTGCCAGCTCACCTATCATTTCAGACAGAGTGAACACTGAAGCTTTCTTT
once	TRBJ2-3	TRBD1	TRBV7-9	CASSARQGATDTQYF	TGTGCCAGCAGCGCAAGGCAGGGGGCAACAGATACGCAGTATTTT
NA	TRBJ2-5	TRBD2	TRBV4-1	CASSHPPGLASQETQYF	TGCGCCAGCAGCCACCCCCCGGGACTAGCGAGCCAAGAGACCCAGTACTTC
NA	TRBJ1-1	NA	TRBV7-2	CASSFTALEAFF	TGTGCCAGCAGCTTTACTGCCCTTGAAGCTTTCTTT
NA	TRBJ1-2	NA	TRBV5-4	CASSLGGAQDYGYTF	TGTGCCAGCAGCTTGGGGGGGGCGCAGGACTATGGCTACACCTTC
NA	TRBJ1-4	TRBD1	TRBV18	CASSQGQGEKLFF	TGTGCCAGCTCACAAGGACAGGGTGAAAAACTGTTTTTT
NA	TRBJ1-6	TRBD1	TRBV30	CAWSVQGQGYNSPLHF	TGTGCCTGGAGTGTACAGGGACAGGGGTACAATTCACCCCTCCACTTT
NA	TRBJ1-5	NA	TRBV19	CASSIDPDQPQHF	TGTGCCAGTAGTATAGATCCCGATCAGCCCCAGCATTTT
NA	TRBJ2-1	NA	TRBV9	CASSALNGEQFF	TGTGCCAGCAGCGCCCTTAACGGTGAGCAGTTCTTC
NA	TRBJ2-5	NA	TRBV7-9	CASSPPGGGETQYF	TGTGCCAGCAGCCCACCTGGGGGAGGAGAGACCCAGTACTTC
NA	TRBJ2-3	TRBD2	TRBV5-1	CASSSLAGGSGTQYF	TGCGCCAGCAGCTCATTAGCGGGGGGTTCAGGTACGCAGTATTTT
NA	TRBJ1-2	NA	TRBV15	CATSNQPESTSYTF	TGTGCCACCAGCAATCAACCAGAATCTACAAGTTACACCTTC
NA	TRBJ2-1	TRBD1	TRBV4-1	CASSRGGGTGRVNEQFF	TGCGCCAGCAGCCGGGGTGGAGGGACAGGGAGGGTCAATGAGCAGTTCTTC
few	TRBJ1-4	NA	TRBV6-1	CASSRTGHWDEKLFF	TGTGCCAGCAGCCGCACAGGGCATTGGGATGAAAAACTGTTTTTT
NA	TRBJ1-5	TRBD1	TRBV18	CASSPRTGDQPQHF	TGTGCCAGCTCACCTAGGACAGGGGATCAGCCCCAGCATTTT
NA	TRBJ2-3	TRBD1	TRBV27	CASSRDRGGTDTQYF	TGTGCCAGCAGCCGAGACAGGGGTGGGACAGATACGCAGTATTTT
NA	TRBJ2-3	NA	TRBV5-1	CASSLGSDTQYF	TGCGCCAGCAGCTTGGGCTCAGATACGCAGTATTTT
once	TRBJ2-2	TRBD1	TRBV7-2	CASSKPGQGNWNTGELFF	TGTGCCAGCAGCAAACCGGGACAGGGGAATTGGAACACCGGGGAGCTGTTTTTT
NA	TRBJ2-7	NA	TRBV5-5	CASSFPGQQYF	TGTGCCAGCAGCTTTCCGGGACAGCAGTACTTC
NA	TRBJ1-6	TRBD1	TRBV7-9	CASSWGQGRDSPLHF	TGTGCCAGCAGCTGGGGACAGGGCAGGGATTCACCCCTCCACTTT
NA	TRBJ1-6	NA	TRBV19	CASSMGLGPYNSPLHF	TGTGCCAGTAGTATGGGACTTGGGCCTTATAATTCACCCCTCCACTTT
once	TRBJ2-3	NA	TRBV5-1	CASSLVQGQVDTQYF	TGCGCCAGCAGCTTGGTCCAGGGTCAGGTAGATACGCAGTATTTT
once	TRBJ2-1	TRBD2	TRBV7-9	CASTKAGGPVNEQFF	TGTGCCAGCACGAAAGCGGGGGGGCCTGTCAATGAGCAGTTCTTC
NA	TRBJ2-3	NA	TRBV27	CASSPGRRNTDTQYF	TGTGCCAGCAGTCCTGGGCGGCGAAACACAGATACGCAGTATTTT
NA	TRBJ1-1	NA	TRBV6-1	CASSEPPEYTEAFF	TGTGCCAGCAGTGAGCCCCCGGAGTACACTGAAGCTTTCTTT
NA	TRBJ1-4	NA	TRBV19	CASSPRDPGNEKLFF	TGTGCCAGTAGCCCCCGGGACCCTGGGAATGAAAAACTGTTTTTT
NA	TRBJ2-2	NA	TRBV4-2	CASSPGEGANTGELFF	TGTGCCAGCAGCCCGGGAGAGGGGGCGAACACCGGGGAGCTGTTTTTT
NA	TRBJ2-1	TRBD1	TRBV7-8	CASSQDRVRENEQFF	TGTGCCAGCAGCCAAGACAGGGTAAGGGAGAATGAGCAGTTCTTC
NA	TRBJ1-4	TRBD1	TRBV5-1	CASSLRQGVNEKLFF	TGCGCCAGCAGCTTGCGACAGGGGGTTAATGAAAAACTGTTTTTT